The T cell receptor beta chain under discussion was sequenced for a study of blood T cell repertoires in COVID-19. Libraries were prepared by immunoSEQ multiplex PCR; TCRdb keeps only in-frame clonotypes and omits some of them. This table has roughly 60,000 clones, more than 90% appearing once. The V gene lost 5 bases and the J gene lost 5 bases, with 9 bases spanning the gap. The CDR3 spans 12 residues. The origin of this receptor is a human donor in a cohort sampled during active COVID-19. This sequence joins TRBV12-3 or TRBV12-4 and TRBJ1-1, with a possible D match to TRBD1 (5 bases). Source material: peripheral blood. The CDR3 bases are TGTGCCAGCAGTCCAGGGTGGACTGAAGCTTTCTTT. Translating gives CASSPGWTEAFF.